This passage covers 19 T cell receptor beta chains from one sample sequenced in a study of spatial heterogeneity in lung cancer. The time point: sample taken at primary tumor resection. The authors sequenced whole RNA from tumor, nontumor lung or frozen PBMC without sorting. In TCRdb, the 5' RACE reads were re-called with MiXCR into one record per CDR3 protein. The table lists almost 75,000 distinct CDR3 sequences, roughly 15% of them singletons. The sequencing here drew on PBMCs, taken at surgery. Receptors originate from a male donor with early-stage non-small cell lung cancer.

This clonotype was observed a handful of times. The genes are TRBV12-3 or TRBV12-4 and TRBJ2-3; 12 bases agree with TRBD2. The V segment lost 5 bases and the J segment 5 bases; nucleotides outside the gene matches: 5. The CDR3 is 15 residues long. The DNA of the CDR3 is TGTGCCAGCAGTCCACCGGGACTAGCGGGAGATACGCAGTATTTT. This codes for CASSPPGLAGDTQYF.

This clonotype was found many times. This chain joins TRBV7-9 and TRBJ2-7, with 8 bases lining up with TRBD2. Looked up from germline, CDR1 is SEHNR and CDR2 is FQNEAQ (reference sequence). This CDR3 has 14 amino acids. Trimming cost V 4 bases and J 5 bases; bases outside gene matches: 7. The CDR3 spells CASSYSGKADEQYF. CDR3 coding DNA: TGTGCCAGCAGCTATAGCGGGAAAGCTGACGAGCAGTACTTC.

This clonotype appeared many times. The rearrangement uses TRBV7-9 and TRBJ2-7; TRBD2 matches at 10 bases. V dropped 5 bases and J dropped 5; count of bases not matched to a gene: 3. CDR1 and CDR2 (germline): SEHNR, FQNEAQ (reference sequence). This CDR3 is built from 13 residues. The DNA of the CDR3 is TGTGCCAGCAGCCCTAGCGGGAGCAACGAGCAGTACTTC. Amino acid sequence: CASSPSGSNEQYF.

The rearrangement links TRBV20-1 to TRBJ2-4; D may correspond to TRBD1 or TRBD2 (6 bases each). CDR1 DFQATT and CDR2 SNEGSKA come from the germline V gene (reference sequence). V lost 1 base and J 10 bases, leaving 14 bases between the germline ends. There are 13 residues in the CDR3. The CDR3 DNA reads TGCAGTGCTAGAGTTCCCCAGGGGAGGATTCAGTACTTC. Its translation: CSARVPQGRIQYF.

This clonotype was observed a few times. The chain is built from TRBV5-1 and TRBJ1-1, with a tentative D call TRBD1 (6 bases). This CDR3 has 15 amino acids. The V gene's germline CDR1 is SGHRS and CDR2 YFSETQ. Trimming stripped 5 bases from V and 1 base from J, with 15 bases between. The CDR3 DNA reads as TGCGCCAGCAGGAAAAACCAGGGGAAGAACACTGAAGCTTTCTTT. Its protein is CASRKNQGKNTEAFF.

The rearrangement uses TRBV10-3 and TRBJ2-1; D is possibly TRBD2 (6 bases). V was shortened by 6 bases and J by 5 bases, with 17 bases between the two germline ends. Germline assignment: CDR1 ENHRY and CDR2 SYGVKD. There are 15 residues in the CDR3. CDR3 sequence (DNA): TGTGCCATCAGCGCGCCGGAGGGGCTTAACAATGAGCAGTTCTTC. It is translated as CAISAPEGLNNEQFF.

This clonotype was counted a few times. V gene TRBV11-2 combines with J gene TRBJ2-6, with TRBD1 matching over 8 bases. Trimming cost V 7 bases and J 2 bases; bases outside gene matches: 13. Germline loops: CDR1 SGHAT, CDR2 FQNNGV. The CDR3 has 18 amino acids. The CDR3 DNA reads TGTGCCAGCACCCATGTTCGGACAGGGTCCCCTGGGGCCAACGTCCTGACTTTC. It codes for CASTHVRTGSPGANVLTF.

The sample holds a few counts of this clonotype. The V and J genes are TRBV2 and TRBJ2-3; D unresolved. Germline lookup yields CDR1 SNHLY and CDR2 FYNNEI. V dropped 8 bases and J dropped 3 bases, with 6 bases sitting between them. This CDR3 spans 11 amino acids. The CDR3 is CASRLTDTQYF. The CDR3 DNA follows: TGTGCCAGCCGACTTACAGATACGCAGTATTTT.

In this sample, this clonotype turned up a few times. This chain uses TRBV6-5 with TRBJ1-6, with TRBD1 matching 7 bases. CDR1 is MNHEY, CDR2 SVGAGI, per germline. This CDR3 region has 15 residues. Germline trimming cut 2 bases from V and 10 bases from J; bases unmatched to any gene: 8. The CDR3 is CASSYEANRGSPLHF. CDR3 DNA: TGTGCCAGCAGTTACGAGGCCAACAGGGGCTCACCCCTCCACTTT.

This clonotype has at least ten counts. The chain is built from TRBV9 and TRBJ1-2; 8 nucleotides match TRBD1. Germline assignment: CDR1 SGDLS and CDR2 YYNGEE. V lost 0 bases to trimming and J lost 4 bases; unmatched junction nucleotides: 8. The CDR3 has 16 amino acids. CDR3 in amino acids: CASSVAQGAGSYGYTF. CDR3 in DNA: TGTGCCAGCAGCGTAGCCCAGGGGGCAGGCTCCTATGGCTACACCTTC.

There are a few counts of this clonotype. The gene calls are TRBV7-2 and TRBJ2-5; D gene ambiguous. The CDR3 covers 14 residues. V was trimmed by 1 base and J by 2 bases, leaving 8 bases between them. From germline, CDR1 is SGHTA and CDR2 FQGNSA. The CDR3 reads CASSLVAAQETQYF. Written as DNA, the CDR3 is TGTGCCAGCAGCTTAGTGGCAGCACAAGAGACCCAGTACTTC. Combining the CDR3 with reference TRBV7-2 and TRBJ2-5 gives the whole variable domain GAGVSQSPSNKVTEKGKDVELRCDPISGHTALYWYRQSLGQGLEFLIYFQGNSAPDKSGLPSDRFSAERTGGSVSTLTIQRTQQEDSAVYLCASSLVAAQETQYFGPGTRLLVL.

This chain connects TRBV6-6 to TRBJ2-5; D is uncertain. Trimming stripped 2 bases from V and 2 bases from J, with 3 bases between. This CDR3 comprises 12 residues. Germline assignment: CDR1 MNHNY and CDR2 SVGAGI (reference sequence). CDR3 protein: CASSYKQETQYF. In DNA form, the CDR3 reads TGTGCCAGCAGTTACAAGCAAGAGACCCAGTACTTC.

This clonotype was counted a few times. The chain carries TRBV10-3 and TRBJ1-2; D remains unclear. Between the trimmed V and J ends, which lost 1 base and 7 bases, there was a span of 7 bases. This CDR3 has 12 amino acids. The V gene's germline CDR1 is ENHRY and CDR2 SYGVKD. This CDR3 is CAISEWRIGYTF. CDR3 nucleotide sequence: TGTGCCATCAGTGAGTGGAGAATTGGCTACACCTTC.

This clonotype was seen just once. V gene TRBV5-1 combines with J gene TRBJ2-7, with 11 positions matching TRBD1. Germline V gives CDR1 SGHRS, CDR2 YFSETQ. This CDR3 has 15 amino acids. The junction had 4 bases not matched to a gene; V was cut back by 1 base and J by 4 bases. DNA for the CDR3: TGCGCCAGCAGCTTGCACGGACAGGGGGCTTACGAGCAGTACTTC. Translated: CASSLHGQGAYEQYF.

This clonotype was seen a handful of times. J is TRBJ2-2 and V is TRBV3-1; maybe TRBD2 (5 bases). Germline CDR1 LGHDT, CDR2 YNNKEL (reference sequence). The CDR3 length is 14 residues. The V gene lost 8 bases and the J gene lost 5 bases, with 15 bases spanning the gap. CDR3 sequence (DNA): TGTGCCAGCGGCCGGGCAGGCGGGACCGGGGAGCTGTTTTTT. Translating it yields CASGRAGGTGELFF.

This clonotype was counted at least ten times. The rearrangement joins TRBV30 to TRBJ2-3; no reliable D call. Trimming pared 4 bases from V and 0 bases from J, leaving 8 bases between. The CDR3 runs 13 residues. Per the germline V gene, CDR1 is GTSNPN and CDR2 is SVGIG (reference sequence). The CDR3 DNA sequence: TGTGCCTGGAACCTCGGCAGCACAGATACGCAGTATTTT. Translated, it gives CAWNLGSTDTQYF.

Ten or more counts support this clonotype. The V and J genes are TRBV6-1 and TRBJ1-5; D is perhaps TRBD1 (5 bases). Germline V gene sequence: CDR1 MNHNS, CDR2 SASEGT. Trimming cost V 7 bases and J 5 bases, with 15 bases left between them. This CDR3 region has 14 residues. CDR3 loop: CASMSGGRDQPQHF. The CDR3 DNA is TGTGCCAGCATGTCGGGGGGAAGGGATCAGCCCCAGCATTTT.

The CDR3 DNA sequence: TGTGCCAGTACCCCCCCCGGGACAGGGAGCAAGCAGTTCTTC. Its protein product is CASTPPGTGSKQFF. The chain links TRBV19 to TRBJ2-1, with 9 bases aligning to TRBD1. The CDR3 sequence is 14 residues long. Germline CDR1 LNHDA, CDR2 SQIVND (reference sequence). J was trimmed by 11 bases and V by 7 bases; bases with no gene match: 12. The full variable domain, completed using reference TRBV19 and TRBJ2-1, is DGGITQSPKYLFRKEGQNVTLSCEQNLNHDAMYWYRQDPGQGLRLIYYSQIVNDFQKGDIAEGYSVSREKKESFPLTVTSAQKNPTAFYLCASTPPGTGSKQFFGPGTRLTVL.

The V and J genes are TRBV27 and TRBJ2-7; TRBD2 matches 7 bases. Trimming cost V 4 bases and J 2 bases; bases outside gene matches: 8. The CDR3 is 15 residues long. Germline CDR1 reads MNHEY; CDR2 reads SMNVEV (reference sequence). The CDR3 bases are TGTGCCAGCAGTTATCAGACGGGACTACCCTACGAGCAGTACTTC. This gives the protein CASSYQTGLPYEQYF.